Listed below are T cell receptor beta chains from one sample, sequenced in a study of read filtering for tumor transcriptome and immune sequencing. TCRdb ran MiXCR on the reads and lists one entry per CDR3 protein. The sample holds around 130,000 distinct CDR3 sequences, over 10% seen once. Sample: a population of CD138-negative cells sorted from bone marrow. The receptors originated from a donor over 35 with multiple myeloma. Each CDR3 is given with its conserved first and last residue. Fields, in order: CDR3 protein, J gene, V gene, clone size. A clone size is listed for some rows: how often the clone was seen (once, few, many), or a class if it is expanded.

cdr3_aa: CASSKGWGGRDTQYF
j_call: TRBJ2-3
v_call: TRBV4-1
clone_size: few

cdr3_aa: CASSYRPGRGETQYF
j_call: TRBJ2-5
v_call: TRBV6-6
clone_size: many

cdr3_aa: CASSLVSGSTNEKLFF
j_call: TRBJ1-4
v_call: TRBV5-1
clone_size: many

cdr3_aa: CSASWQETQYF
j_call: TRBJ2-5
v_call: TRBV20-1
clone_size: many

cdr3_aa: CASSDRVQETQYF
j_call: TRBJ2-5
v_call: TRBV5-6
clone_size: many

cdr3_aa: CASSETRNGEQYF
j_call: TRBJ2-7
v_call: TRBV5-1
clone_size: many

cdr3_aa: CASSLAVGGAYNEQFF
j_call: TRBJ2-1
v_call: TRBV7-9
clone_size: few

cdr3_aa: CASSPFGTDGRETQYF
j_call: TRBJ2-5
v_call: TRBV5-1
clone_size: -

cdr3_aa: CSAREVLAGRPAADTQYF
j_call: TRBJ2-3
v_call: TRBV20-1
clone_size: many

cdr3_aa: CASSLTGPTSTDTQYF
j_call: TRBJ2-3
v_call: TRBV7-2
clone_size: many

cdr3_aa: CASSLGGQGFFPLHF
j_call: TRBJ1-6
v_call: TRBV7-2
clone_size: many

cdr3_aa: CASSGGPYNEQFF
j_call: TRBJ2-1
v_call: TRBV19
clone_size: many

cdr3_aa: CSASPSIGRPGELFF
j_call: TRBJ2-2
v_call: TRBV20-1
clone_size: many

cdr3_aa: CASSTDRDTEAFF
j_call: TRBJ1-1
v_call: TRBV19
clone_size: many

cdr3_aa: CAISDQRESETQYF
j_call: TRBJ2-5
v_call: TRBV10-3
clone_size: few

cdr3_aa: CASSQDLTVNQPQHF
j_call: TRBJ1-5
v_call: TRBV4-1
clone_size: many

cdr3_aa: CASSQEGGVNTGELFF
j_call: TRBJ2-2
v_call: TRBV3-1
clone_size: -

cdr3_aa: CATSLSEDISYNEQFF
j_call: TRBJ2-1
v_call: TRBV24-1
clone_size: once

cdr3_aa: CASTPIRVAGDGGELFF
j_call: TRBJ2-2
v_call: TRBV11-2
clone_size: many

cdr3_aa: CASSQEGHPGGKLLF
j_call: TRBJ1-4
v_call: TRBV4-1
clone_size: -

cdr3_aa: CASRALANTGELFF
j_call: TRBJ2-2
v_call: TRBV7-2
clone_size: many

cdr3_aa: CASSLVGTTDTQYF
j_call: TRBJ2-3
v_call: TRBV11-2
clone_size: few

cdr3_aa: CASSLTAGGRYEQYF
j_call: TRBJ2-7
v_call: TRBV5-6
clone_size: few

cdr3_aa: CASWQGLSYNEQFF
j_call: TRBJ2-1
v_call: TRBV6-5
clone_size: many

cdr3_aa: CASRQGHSTDTQYF
j_call: TRBJ2-3
v_call: TRBV7-2
clone_size: many

cdr3_aa: CASSVGVNNEQFF
j_call: TRBJ2-1
v_call: TRBV9
clone_size: many

cdr3_aa: CATSESDSYGYTF
j_call: TRBJ1-2
v_call: TRBV24-1
clone_size: many

cdr3_aa: CASSEGKSPLHF
j_call: TRBJ1-6
v_call: TRBV9
clone_size: many

cdr3_aa: CASRRDRANTEAFF
j_call: TRBJ1-1
v_call: TRBV7-2
clone_size: many

cdr3_aa: CSVVGREGYYEQYF
j_call: TRBJ2-7
v_call: TRBV29-1
clone_size: few

cdr3_aa: CSARGGGSNQPQHF
j_call: TRBJ1-5
v_call: TRBV20-1
clone_size: -

cdr3_aa: CASTQRQGKMGEQFF
j_call: TRBJ2-1
v_call: TRBV19
clone_size: many

cdr3_aa: CASSAPGTEAFF
j_call: TRBJ1-1
v_call: TRBV25-1
clone_size: medium-sized

cdr3_aa: CASSQSGLAGGHNERFF
j_call: TRBJ2-1
v_call: TRBV23-1
clone_size: -

cdr3_aa: CATSADSPTRELFF
j_call: TRBJ2-2
v_call: TRBV7-9
clone_size: -

cdr3_aa: CATSPSVLRREQYF
j_call: TRBJ2-7
v_call: TRBV15
clone_size: many

cdr3_aa: CASSVERLISYNEQFF
j_call: TRBJ2-1
v_call: TRBV9
clone_size: -

cdr3_aa: CSARQGRDTEAFF
j_call: TRBJ1-1
v_call: TRBV20-1
clone_size: many

cdr3_aa: CASSQEYDRANYGYTF
j_call: TRBJ1-2
v_call: TRBV4-2
clone_size: many

cdr3_aa: CASRRPGQGDYGYTF
j_call: TRBJ1-2
v_call: TRBV27
clone_size: many

cdr3_aa: CSVMLKGGEKLFF
j_call: TRBJ1-4
v_call: TRBV29-1
clone_size: many

cdr3_aa: CASSTTGTNTEAFF
j_call: TRBJ1-1
v_call: TRBV6-1
clone_size: many

cdr3_aa: CASSSGARLNTGELFF
j_call: TRBJ2-2
v_call: TRBV5-5
clone_size: many

cdr3_aa: CASSPPGRGEQFF
j_call: TRBJ2-1
v_call: TRBV3-1
clone_size: -

cdr3_aa: CASSKEVGRGSETQYF
j_call: TRBJ2-5
v_call: TRBV21-1
clone_size: -

cdr3_aa: CASSLGGGWNTEAFF
j_call: TRBJ1-1
v_call: TRBV5-4
clone_size: many

cdr3_aa: CASGLNRGAEKLFF
j_call: TRBJ1-4
v_call: TRBV27
clone_size: -

cdr3_aa: CASSQTYGELFF
j_call: TRBJ2-2
v_call: TRBV3-1
clone_size: -

cdr3_aa: CSARDRQGVGRAGELFF
j_call: TRBJ2-2
v_call: TRBV20-1
clone_size: many

cdr3_aa: CASSLDGQVWNEQFF
j_call: TRBJ2-1
v_call: TRBV7-8
clone_size: many

cdr3_aa: CSATPAPDGRLFF
j_call: TRBJ1-4
v_call: TRBV20-1
clone_size: -

cdr3_aa: CATSKGTSLRGNYNEQFF
j_call: TRBJ2-1
v_call: TRBV15
clone_size: many

cdr3_aa: CASRLTSTTYNEQFF
j_call: TRBJ2-1
v_call: TRBV7-8
clone_size: many

cdr3_aa: CASSPASGSTDTQYF
j_call: TRBJ2-3
v_call: TRBV5-1
clone_size: many

cdr3_aa: CASSVDPSGGRETQYF
j_call: TRBJ2-5
v_call: TRBV9
clone_size: -

cdr3_aa: CASIRTGVIYGYTF
j_call: TRBJ1-2
v_call: TRBV28
clone_size: few

cdr3_aa: CASSSPSDTQYF
j_call: TRBJ2-3
v_call: TRBV6-5
clone_size: many

cdr3_aa: CASSLASGIETQYF
j_call: TRBJ2-5
v_call: TRBV7-9
clone_size: many

cdr3_aa: CASSEKGGLQPQHF
j_call: TRBJ1-5
v_call: TRBV6-1
clone_size: few

cdr3_aa: CASSLARGTYNEQLF
j_call: TRBJ2-1
v_call: TRBV7-9
clone_size: many